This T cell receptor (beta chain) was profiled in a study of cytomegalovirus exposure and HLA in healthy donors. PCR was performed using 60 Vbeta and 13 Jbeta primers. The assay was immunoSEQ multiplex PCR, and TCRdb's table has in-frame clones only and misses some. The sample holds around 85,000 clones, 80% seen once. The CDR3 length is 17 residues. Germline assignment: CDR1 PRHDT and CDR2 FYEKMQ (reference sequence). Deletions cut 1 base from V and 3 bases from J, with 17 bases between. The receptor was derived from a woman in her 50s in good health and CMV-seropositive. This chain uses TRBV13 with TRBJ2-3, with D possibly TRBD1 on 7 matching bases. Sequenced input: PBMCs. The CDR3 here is CASSLEGGRQGTDTQYF. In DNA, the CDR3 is TGTGCCAGCAGCTTAGAGGGGGGAAGACAGGGAACAGATACGCAGTATTTT.